This T cell receptor (beta chain) was identified during a study of T cell responses to AZD1222 COVID-19 vaccine. Findings of the study overall: Reports say nearly half of spike-specific TCRs go after unmutated variant regions.

The length of the CDR3 is 13 residues. Looked up from germline, CDR1 is LNHDA and CDR2 is SQIVND (reference sequence). Between the trimmed V and J ends, which lost 5 bases and 4 bases, there was a span of 9 bases. Libraries were prepared by immunoSEQ multiplex PCR; TCRdb keeps only in-frame clonotypes and omits some of them. Of 130,000 to 150,000 clones in the sample, over 85% were seen once. As concerns this clone: Its specificity is not known.

The material sequenced was peripheral blood, taken on day 0 of AZD1222 vaccination. V is TRBV19 and J is TRBJ2-1; D is perhaps TRBD2 (5 bases). This receptor was identified in an adult in good health. This CDR3 is CASSLRDYNEQFF. CDR3 DNA: TGTGCCAGTAGTCTCCGGGATTACAATGAGCAGTTCTTC.